These 9 T cell receptor beta chains share one sample of origin, sequenced in a study of metastatic and nonmetastatic thyroid tumors. Via MiXCR, TCRdb re-called the PCR reads. Of about 92,000 clones listed, approximately 15% are singletons. Thyroid surgery took place with no prior treatment in any patient. The sequenced material came from blood. The receptor source for this set is a female donor with papillary thyroid cancer or a benign thyroid nodule (not recorded which). Some clones in this sample may be carry-over from other donors' samples.

This clone was counted ten times or more. This chain links TRBV13 with TRBJ1-3; D is uncertain. Germline loops: CDR1 PRHDT, CDR2 FYEKMQ (reference sequence). V gave up 4 bases and J gave up 0 bases, with 10 bases separating them. The CDR3 covers 15 residues. CDR3 region: CASSYTEGSGNTIYF. CDR3 in DNA: TGTGCCAGCAGCTACACAGAAGGCTCTGGAAACACCATATATTTT.

This clone was found many times. This chain joins TRBV7-9 and TRBJ2-1; the D call may be TRBD1 or TRBD2 (5 bases each). Germline CDR1 and CDR2: SEHNR and FQNEAQ (reference sequence). CDR3 length: 16 amino acids. Trimming took 1 base from V and 8 from J, leaving 18 bases between them. The CDR3 is CASSLEGTGPGDEQFF. The CDR3 DNA sequence: TGTGCCAGCAGCTTAGAAGGTACGGGACCTGGGGATGAGCAGTTCTTC.

This chain uses TRBV10-2 with TRBJ1-2; D is undetermined. Germline V lookup: CDR1 WSHSY, CDR2 SAAADI. V shed 5 bases and J shed 1 base, with 14 bases lying between them. This CDR3 spans 15 amino acids. The CDR3 bases are TGCGCCAGCAGTTATGGAAAGGGATTTAACTATGGCTACACCTTC. Protein sequence: CASSYGKGFNYGYTF.

This clone occurred many times. J is TRBJ1-2 and V is TRBV2, with D uncertain. The CDR3 loop spans 12 amino acids. The V gene lost 7 bases and the J gene lost 4 bases, with 10 bases spanning the gap. Germline-derived CDR1 and CDR2 are SNHLY and FYNNEI. The DNA of the CDR3 is TGTGCCAGCATGCCCGACTTCTATGGCTACACCTTC. This translates into CASMPDFYGYTF.

This clone was observed many times. This chain joins TRBV28 and TRBJ1-1; no clear D gene. Germline loops: CDR1 MDHEN, CDR2 SYDVKM. CDR3 length: 12 residues. Between the trimmed V and J ends, which lost 8 bases and 2 bases, there was a span of 9 bases. In DNA form, the CDR3 reads TGTGCCAGCTTCGGAGGAAACACTGAAGCTTTCTTT. Amino acid sequence: CASFGGNTEAFF.

As concerns this clone: Germline is not matched at one junction end, which may reflect a read error. The J gene is TRBJ2-3, the V gene TRBV4-1; 8 bases fit TRBD2. CDR1 MGHRA and CDR2 YSYEKL come from the germline V gene. The CDR3 contains 16 residues. The CDR3 spells CASSQEAGGVTDKQYF. CDR3 sequence (DNA): TGCGCCAGCAGCCAAGAGGCCGGGGGGGTCACAGATAAGCAGTATTTT.

The J gene is TRBJ2-5, the V gene TRBV3-1; no reliable D call. Germline V CDR1 and CDR2: LGHDT, YNNKEL (reference sequence). V lost 4 bases and J lost 2, with 17 bases in between. The CDR3 length is 16 residues. In DNA form, the CDR3 reads TGTGCCAGCAGCCGACCCATGGTGGGAAATCAAGAGACCCAGTACTTC. This sequence encodes CASSRPMVGNQETQYF.

This clone has ten or more counts. An end of the junction does not agree with germline; a read error may underlie this. The CDR3 DNA sequence: TGTGCTAGCAGTCCATTAAGGGGCTACGAGCAGTACTTC. This sequence encodes CASSPLRGYEQYF. The chain recombines TRBV7-7 with TRBJ2-7; tentative D call: TRBD1 (5 bases). The CDR3 consists of 13 residues. Germline V gene data show CDR1 as SSHAT and CDR2 as FNYEAQ (reference sequence). Together with reference TRBV7-7 and TRBJ2-7, the CDR3 gives the full variable domain: GAGVSQSPRYKVTKRGQDVTLRCDPISSHATLYWYQQALGQGPEFLTYFNYEAQPDKSGLPSDRFSAERPEGSISTLTIQRTEQRDSAMYRCASSPLRGYEQYFGPGTRLTVT.

Comments on this clone: A much larger clone differs from this one at a single base, so this may be a read error. The chain uses TRBV7-2 and TRBJ2-5; 7 nucleotides match TRBD1. Germline V gene lookup returns CDR1 SGHTA and CDR2 FQGNSA. With 0 bases clipped from V and 2 bases from J, the junction kept 3 bases outside the gene matches. This CDR3 comprises 15 residues. CDR3 sequence: CASSLAGTVQETQYF. CDR3 in DNA: TGTGCCAGCAGCTTAGCGGGGACAGTTCAAGAGACCCAGTACTTC. The full variable domain, completed using reference TRBV7-2 and TRBJ2-5, is GAGVSQSPSNKVTEKGKDVELRCDPISGHTALYWYRQSLGQGLEFLIYFQGNSAPDKSGLPSDRFSAERTGGSVSTLTIQRTQQEDSAVYLCASSLAGTVQETQYFGPGTRLLVL.